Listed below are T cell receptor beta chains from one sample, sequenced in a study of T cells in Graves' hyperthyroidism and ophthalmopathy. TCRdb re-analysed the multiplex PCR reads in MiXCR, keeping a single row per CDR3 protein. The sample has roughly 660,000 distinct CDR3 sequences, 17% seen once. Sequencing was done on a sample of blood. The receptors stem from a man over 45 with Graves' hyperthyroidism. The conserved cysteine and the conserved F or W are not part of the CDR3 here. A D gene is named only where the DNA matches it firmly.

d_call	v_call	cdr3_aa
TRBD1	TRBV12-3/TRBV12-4	ASSPRRTGGGYT
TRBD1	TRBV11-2	ASSRRRQGDANEQF
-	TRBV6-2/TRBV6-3	ASSPPVRSRSHEQF
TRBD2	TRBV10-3	AISGGTSGRSYNEQF
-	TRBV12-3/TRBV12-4	ASSLSRVTEAF
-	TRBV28	ASSLYTYPKHTDTQY
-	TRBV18	ASSPSMNTEAF
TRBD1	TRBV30	AWSGGQGAWPQH
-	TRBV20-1	SARGSLGHSNQPQH
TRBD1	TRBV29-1	SVGERTGSNQPQH
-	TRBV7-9	ASSLDGWGYNNEQF
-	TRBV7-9	ASSLRRDGGELF
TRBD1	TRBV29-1	SVLTGAYNEQF